What follows are 14 T cell receptor beta chains derived from one specimen sequenced in a study of Graves' ophthalmopathy and Graves' hyperthyroidism. Amplification targeted the TCR beta CDR3 regions, with RNA transcripts as the source material. HTBI-primed first-round RT-PCR preceded second-round multiplex PCR. In TCRdb, the multiplex PCR reads were re-called with MiXCR into one record per CDR3 protein. The data contain 200,000 to 250,000 distinct CDR3 sequences, roughly 21% of them singletons. Sequencing was done on a sample of peripheral blood. The receptor set was obtained from a woman aged 45-65 years with Graves' ophthalmopathy.

This clonotype was seen at least ten times. This chain uses TRBV30 with TRBJ1-1, with 7 nucleotides matching TRBD1. The J segment lost 11 bases and the V segment lost 0 bases, leaving 6 bases of the junction unmatched. The CDR3 extends over 12 amino acids. CDR1 and CDR2 from the germline V gene are GTSNPN and SVGIG (reference sequence). As DNA, the CDR3 is TGTGCCTGGAGTGTTAAAGAGGGGGCGGCTTTCTTT. Protein: CAWSVKEGAAFF.

This clonotype was counted ten times or more. The chain joins TRBV6-4 to TRBJ2-2; 8 nucleotides align to TRBD2. This CDR3 comprises 14 residues. V shed 10 bases, J shed 1 base, and the junction held 5 bases outside the gene matches. Germline V gene data show CDR1 as MRHNA and CDR2 as SNTAGT. CDR3 region: CATQLAENTGELFF. The CDR3 nucleotides are TGTGCCACCCAACTAGCGGAGAACACCGGGGAGCTGTTTTTT.

Note on this clonotype: Sequence at one end of the junction differs from germline and may be a read error. CDR3 sequence: CAISDSGQGDTGELFF. CDR3 bases: TGTGCCATCAGTGACTCCGGACAGGGAGACACCGGGGAGCTGTTTTTT. This chain links TRBV6-4 with TRBJ2-2; TRBD1 aligns across 8 bases. Germline V gene data show CDR1 as MRHNA and CDR2 as SNTAGT. The CDR3 is 16 amino acids.

In this sample, this clonotype turned up many times. The rearrangement links TRBV19 to TRBJ2-7; no definite D call. Germline loops: CDR1 LNHDA, CDR2 SQIVND (reference sequence). V lost 3 bases, J lost 4 bases, and 13 bases lay in between. The CDR3 sequence is 14 residues long. In DNA form, the CDR3 reads TGTGCCAGTAGTATCCCCGGGCTGGGGTACGAGCAGTACTTC. The encoded protein is CASSIPGLGYEQYF.

In this sample, this clonotype turned up many times. The chain employs TRBV2 and TRBJ1-5; D is ambiguous. In germline, CDR1 is SNHLY, CDR2 FYNNEI. CDR3 length: 13 residues. V lost 7 bases and J lost 0, with 7 bases in between. The CDR3 is CASTHGSNQPQHF. Here the CDR3 DNA reads TGTGCCAGCACTCACGGTAGCAATCAGCCCCAGCATTTT.

This clonotype showed up many times. The V and J genes are TRBV10-1 and TRBJ2-4, with TRBD1 matching 9 bases. Germline values: CDR1 WNHNN, CDR2 SYGVQD (reference sequence). With V trimmed by 2 bases and J by 0 bases, 8 bases remained unmatched. The CDR3 loop spans 18 amino acids. CDR3 DNA: TGCGCCAGCAGTGAGCCCGGGACAGGGAAAATAGCCAAAAACATTCAGTACTTC. Its translation: CASSEPGTGKIAKNIQYF.

This clonotype came up many times. The chain has TRBV28 and TRBJ1-1; D is unclear. In germline, CDR1 is MDHEN, CDR2 SYDVKM. The CDR3 length is 13 residues. V lost 3 bases to trimming and J lost 5 bases, with 10 bases between them. In DNA, the CDR3 is TGTGCCAGCAGTTTGGGTCGCCCTACTGAAGCTTTCTTT. Residues: CASSLGRPTEAFF.

This clonotype was seen many times. This chain links TRBV6-1 with TRBJ1-1, with a tentative D call TRBD1 (5 bases). The CDR3 runs 13 residues. The germline V gene encodes CDR1 MNHNS and CDR2 SASEGT. The ends were cut back, 8 bases at V and 11 bases at J, with 21 bases in the middle. The CDR3 DNA follows: TGTGCCAGCTCTCGTCCCGGGACGGTGGTGGCTTTCTTT. Its protein is CASSRPGTVVAFF.

This clonotype was detected ten times or more. CDR3 DNA: TGTGCCAGCAGAAACACAGGGTACGGGGCCAACGTCCTGACTTTC. It translates to CASRNTGYGANVLTF. The chain joins TRBV3-1 to TRBJ2-6, with D perhaps TRBD1 (6 bases). Per the germline V gene, CDR1 is LGHDT and CDR2 is YNNKEL (reference sequence). CDR3 length equals 15 residues. Trimming left V 6 bases short and J 4 bases short, with 13 bases between.

This clonotype was detected ten times or more. The V gene is TRBV20-1, the J gene TRBJ2-5, with D unresolved. The CDR3 contains 15 residues. V was clipped by 0 bases and J by 0 bases, with 11 bases between them. Germline V CDR1 and CDR2: DFQATT, SNEGSKA (reference sequence). The CDR3 spells CSARDVTVNQETQYF. In nucleotides, the CDR3 is TGCAGTGCTAGAGATGTGACGGTGAACCAAGAGACCCAGTACTTC.

This clonotype was observed many times. In nucleotides, the CDR3 is TGCGCCAGCAGCTCAGCCGGGACAGGGGTCTACGAGCAGTACTTC. Translated, it gives CASSSAGTGVYEQYF. The chain combines TRBV5-1 with TRBJ2-7, with TRBD1 matching 10 bases. Per germline, CDR1 SGHRS and CDR2 YFSETQ. V was pared by 3 bases and J by 3 bases, with 6 bases of the junction left unmatched. The CDR3 runs to 15 residues.

This clonotype was observed at least ten times. J is TRBJ2-7 and V is TRBV29-1, with 7 nucleotides matching TRBD2. The trim removed 4 bases at V and 3 bases at J, leaving 3 bases unmatched. CDR3 size: 12 residues. Germline CDR1 SQVTM, CDR2 ANQGSEA. The CDR3 coding sequence is TGCAGCGTTGTCGGCGGGAGCTACGAGCAGTACTTC. Translating gives CSVVGGSYEQYF.

The rearrangement links TRBV24-1 to TRBJ1-5, with D hard to call. Germline V gene lookup returns CDR1 KGHDR and CDR2 SFDVKD. The CDR3 contains 14 residues. Trimming cost V 3 bases and J 6 bases, with 11 bases left between them. The CDR3 coding sequence is TGTGCCACCAGTGATGCTTGGGATGGTCAGCCCCAGCATTTT. Amino acids: CATSDAWDGQPQHF.

This chain joins TRBV18 and TRBJ2-5; 8 bases line up with TRBD1. CDR3 size: 14 residues. V shed 6 bases, J shed 6 bases, and the junction held 9 bases outside the gene matches. The germline gives CDR1 KGHSH, CDR2 LQKENI. The CDR3 loop reads CASSDTGGWKTQYF. CDR3 bases: TGTGCCAGCTCCGACACAGGGGGATGGAAGACCCAGTACTTC.